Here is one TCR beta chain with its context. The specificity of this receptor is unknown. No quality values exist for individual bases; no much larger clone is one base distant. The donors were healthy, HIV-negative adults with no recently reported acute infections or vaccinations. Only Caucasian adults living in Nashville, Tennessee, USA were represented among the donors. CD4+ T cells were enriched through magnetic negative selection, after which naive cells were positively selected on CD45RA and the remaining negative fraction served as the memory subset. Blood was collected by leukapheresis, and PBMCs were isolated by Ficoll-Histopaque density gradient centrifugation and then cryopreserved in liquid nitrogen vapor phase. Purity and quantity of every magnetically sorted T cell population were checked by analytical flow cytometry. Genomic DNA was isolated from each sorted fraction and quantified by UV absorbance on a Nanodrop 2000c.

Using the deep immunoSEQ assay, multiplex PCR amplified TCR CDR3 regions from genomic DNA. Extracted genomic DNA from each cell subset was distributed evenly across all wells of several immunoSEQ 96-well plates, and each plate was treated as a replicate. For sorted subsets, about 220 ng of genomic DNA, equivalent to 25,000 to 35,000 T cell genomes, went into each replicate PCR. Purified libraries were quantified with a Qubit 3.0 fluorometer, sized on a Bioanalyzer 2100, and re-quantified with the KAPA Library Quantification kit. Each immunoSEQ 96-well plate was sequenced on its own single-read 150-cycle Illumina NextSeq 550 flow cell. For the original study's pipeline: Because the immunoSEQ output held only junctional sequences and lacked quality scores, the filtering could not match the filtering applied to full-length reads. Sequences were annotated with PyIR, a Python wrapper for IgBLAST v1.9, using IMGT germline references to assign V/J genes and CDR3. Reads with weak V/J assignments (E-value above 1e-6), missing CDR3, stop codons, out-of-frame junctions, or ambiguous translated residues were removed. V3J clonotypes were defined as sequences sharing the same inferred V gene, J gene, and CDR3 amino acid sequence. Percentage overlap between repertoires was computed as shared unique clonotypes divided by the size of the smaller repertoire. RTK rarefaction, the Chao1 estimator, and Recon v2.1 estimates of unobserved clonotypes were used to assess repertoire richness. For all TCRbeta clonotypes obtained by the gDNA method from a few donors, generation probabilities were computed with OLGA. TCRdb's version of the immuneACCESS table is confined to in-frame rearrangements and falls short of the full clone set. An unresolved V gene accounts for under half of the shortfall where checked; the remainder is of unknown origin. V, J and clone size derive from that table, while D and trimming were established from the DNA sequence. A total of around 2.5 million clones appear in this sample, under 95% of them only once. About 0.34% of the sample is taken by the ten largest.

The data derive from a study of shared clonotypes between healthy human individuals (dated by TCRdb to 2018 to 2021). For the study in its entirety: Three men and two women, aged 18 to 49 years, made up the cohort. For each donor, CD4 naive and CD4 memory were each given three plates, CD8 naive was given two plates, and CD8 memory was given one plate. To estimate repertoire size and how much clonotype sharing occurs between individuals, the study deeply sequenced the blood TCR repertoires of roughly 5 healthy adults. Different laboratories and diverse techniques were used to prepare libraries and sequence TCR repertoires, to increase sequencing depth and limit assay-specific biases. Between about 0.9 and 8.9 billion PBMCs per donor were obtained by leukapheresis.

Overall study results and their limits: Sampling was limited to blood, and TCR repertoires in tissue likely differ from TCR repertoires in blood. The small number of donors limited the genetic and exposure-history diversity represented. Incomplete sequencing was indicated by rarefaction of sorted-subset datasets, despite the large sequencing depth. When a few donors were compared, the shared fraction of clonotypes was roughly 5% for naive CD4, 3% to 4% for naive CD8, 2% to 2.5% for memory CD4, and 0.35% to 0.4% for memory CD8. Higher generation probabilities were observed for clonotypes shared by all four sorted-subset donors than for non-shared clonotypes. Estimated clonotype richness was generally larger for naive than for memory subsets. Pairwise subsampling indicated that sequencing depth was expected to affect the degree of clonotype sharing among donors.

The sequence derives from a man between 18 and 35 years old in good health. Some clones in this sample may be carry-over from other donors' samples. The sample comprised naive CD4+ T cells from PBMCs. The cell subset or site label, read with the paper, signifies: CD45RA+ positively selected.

For the CDR3, the sequence is CASSPRTGSYEQYF. The nucleotide sequence is TGTGCCAGCAGTCCTAGGACGGGAAGCTACGAGCAGTACTTC. The chain is encoded by TRBV28 joined to TRBJ2-7; the D segment could be TRBD2, given 5 matching bases. The cysteine opens and the phenylalanine closes a CDR3 of 14 amino acids. The DNA shown is the 42-base CDR3, in frame from base 1. CDR1 and CDR2 are read off the germline V gene as MDHEN and SYDVKM. V is reduced by 5 bases and J by 3 bases, leaving a spacing of 14 bases between them.